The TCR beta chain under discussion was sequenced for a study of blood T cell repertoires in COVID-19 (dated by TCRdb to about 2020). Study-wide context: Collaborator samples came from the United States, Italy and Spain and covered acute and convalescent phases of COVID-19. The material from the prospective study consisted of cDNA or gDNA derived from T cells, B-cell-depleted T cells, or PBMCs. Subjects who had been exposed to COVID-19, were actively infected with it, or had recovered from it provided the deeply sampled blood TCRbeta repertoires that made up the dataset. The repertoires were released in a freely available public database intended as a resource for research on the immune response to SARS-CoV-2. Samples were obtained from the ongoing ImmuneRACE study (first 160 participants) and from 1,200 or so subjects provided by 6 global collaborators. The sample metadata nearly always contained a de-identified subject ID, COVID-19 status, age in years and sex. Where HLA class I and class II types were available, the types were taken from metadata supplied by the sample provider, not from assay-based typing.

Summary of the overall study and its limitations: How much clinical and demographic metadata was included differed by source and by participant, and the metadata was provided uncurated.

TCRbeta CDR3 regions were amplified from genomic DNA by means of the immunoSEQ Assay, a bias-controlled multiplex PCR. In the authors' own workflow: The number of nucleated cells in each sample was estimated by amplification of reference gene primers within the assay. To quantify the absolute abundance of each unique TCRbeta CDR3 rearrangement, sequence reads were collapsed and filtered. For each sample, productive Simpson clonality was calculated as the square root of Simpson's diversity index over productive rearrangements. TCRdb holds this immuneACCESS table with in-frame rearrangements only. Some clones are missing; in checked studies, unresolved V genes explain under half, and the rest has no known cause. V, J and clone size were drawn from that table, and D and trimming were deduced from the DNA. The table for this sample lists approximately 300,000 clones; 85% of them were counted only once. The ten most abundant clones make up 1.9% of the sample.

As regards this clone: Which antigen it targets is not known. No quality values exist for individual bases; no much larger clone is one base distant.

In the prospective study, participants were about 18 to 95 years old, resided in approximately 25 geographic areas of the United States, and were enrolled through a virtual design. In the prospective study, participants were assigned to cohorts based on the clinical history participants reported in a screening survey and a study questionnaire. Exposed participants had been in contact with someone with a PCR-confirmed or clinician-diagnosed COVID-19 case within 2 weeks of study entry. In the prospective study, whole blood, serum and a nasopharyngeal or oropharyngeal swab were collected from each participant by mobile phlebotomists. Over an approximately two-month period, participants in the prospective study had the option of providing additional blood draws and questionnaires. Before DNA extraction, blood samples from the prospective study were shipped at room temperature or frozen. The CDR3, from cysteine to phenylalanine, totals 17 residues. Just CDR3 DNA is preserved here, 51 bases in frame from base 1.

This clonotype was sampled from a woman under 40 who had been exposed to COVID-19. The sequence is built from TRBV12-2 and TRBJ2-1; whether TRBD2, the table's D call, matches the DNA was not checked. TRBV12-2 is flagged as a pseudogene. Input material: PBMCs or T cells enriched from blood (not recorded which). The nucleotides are TGTGCAAGTCGCCCCGCCGGGTCGGGAGGGCCTTACAATGAGCAGTTCTTC. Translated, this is CASRPAGSGGPYNEQFF.